The TCR beta chain under discussion was sequenced for a study of T cells in Graves' hyperthyroidism and ophthalmopathy. Findings and limits, study-wide: In the blood, most expanded thyroid clonotypes above 0.001 appeared as well. The model anticipated ophthalmopathy a median approximately 6.7 months pre-onset.

This clonotype was detected only a few times. Antigen specificity is unknown. Germline V gene data show CDR1 as KGHDR and CDR2 as SFDVKD. V was clipped by 8 bases and J by 7 bases, with 13 bases between them. The CDR3 covers 12 residues. TCR beta CDR3 regions were amplified from RNA. The primer set for the first-round RT-PCR of the TCR CDR3 was HTBI. TCRdb used MiXCR to reprocess the multiplex PCR reads, holding one entry per CDR3 protein. The sample contains roughly 420,000 distinct CDR3 sequences, 15% to 17% of which appear only once. The PBMCs were taken from under 12 ml of fresh peripheral blood. The source is a woman aged 18-35 years with Graves' hyperthyroidism. The genes are TRBV24-1 and TRBJ1-2; D gene ambiguous. The sample comprised blood. In DNA form, the CDR3 reads TGTGCCACCAAGGGAGCTGTGGGTGGCTACACCTTC. Translation gives CATKGAVGGYTF.